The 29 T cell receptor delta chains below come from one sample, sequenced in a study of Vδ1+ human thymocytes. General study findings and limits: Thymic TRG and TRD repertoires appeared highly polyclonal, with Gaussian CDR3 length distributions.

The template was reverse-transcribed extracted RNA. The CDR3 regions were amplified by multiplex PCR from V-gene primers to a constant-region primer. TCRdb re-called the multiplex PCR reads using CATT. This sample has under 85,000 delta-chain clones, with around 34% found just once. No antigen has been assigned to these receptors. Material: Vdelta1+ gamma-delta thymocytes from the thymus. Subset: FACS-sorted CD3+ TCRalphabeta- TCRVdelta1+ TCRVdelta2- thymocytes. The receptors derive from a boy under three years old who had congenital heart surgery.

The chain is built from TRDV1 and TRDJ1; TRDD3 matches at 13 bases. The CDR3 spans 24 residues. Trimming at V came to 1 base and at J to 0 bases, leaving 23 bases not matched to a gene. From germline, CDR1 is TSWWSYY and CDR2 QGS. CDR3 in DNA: TGTGCTCTTGGGGAACGATCGATGGGCGTCCTACTGGGGGATACGAGGGAGTACACCGATAAACTCATCTTT. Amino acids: CALGERSMGVLLGDTREYTDKLIF.

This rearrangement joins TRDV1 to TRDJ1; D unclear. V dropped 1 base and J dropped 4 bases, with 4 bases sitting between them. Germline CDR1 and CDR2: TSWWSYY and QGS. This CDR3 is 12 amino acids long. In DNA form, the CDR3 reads TGTGCTCTTGGGGAACCACACGATAAACTCATCTTT. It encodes CALGEPHDKLIF.

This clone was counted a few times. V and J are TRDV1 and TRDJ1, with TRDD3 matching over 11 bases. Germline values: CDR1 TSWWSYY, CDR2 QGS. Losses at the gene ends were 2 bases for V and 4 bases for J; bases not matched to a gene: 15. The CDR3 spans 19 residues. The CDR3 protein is CALGEWVGGLGDMNDKLIF. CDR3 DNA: TGTGCTCTTGGGGAATGGGTCGGGGGACTGGGGGATATGAACGATAAACTCATCTTT.

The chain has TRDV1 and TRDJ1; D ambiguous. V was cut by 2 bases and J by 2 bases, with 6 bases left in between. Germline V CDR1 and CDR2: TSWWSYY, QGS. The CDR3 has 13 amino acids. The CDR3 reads CALGEVRTDKLIF. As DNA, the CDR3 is TGTGCTCTTGGGGAAGTTCGAACCGATAAACTCATCTTT.

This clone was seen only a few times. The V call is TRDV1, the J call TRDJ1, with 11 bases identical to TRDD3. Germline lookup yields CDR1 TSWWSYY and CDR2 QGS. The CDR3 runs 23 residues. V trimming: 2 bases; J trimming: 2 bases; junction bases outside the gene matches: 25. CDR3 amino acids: CALGELISYRPNKLGDITDKLIF. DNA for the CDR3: TGTGCTCTTGGGGAATTAATATCCTACCGCCCTAATAAACTGGGGGATATAACCGATAAACTCATCTTT.

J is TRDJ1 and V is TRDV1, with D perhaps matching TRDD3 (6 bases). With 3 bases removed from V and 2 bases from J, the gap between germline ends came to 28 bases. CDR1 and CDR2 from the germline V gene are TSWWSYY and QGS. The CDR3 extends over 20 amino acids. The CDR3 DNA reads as TGTGCTCTTGGGGATCCCCTCGGCGGGGGGACTATTACCTGGACCGATAAACTCATCTTT. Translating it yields CALGDPLGGGTITWTDKLIF.

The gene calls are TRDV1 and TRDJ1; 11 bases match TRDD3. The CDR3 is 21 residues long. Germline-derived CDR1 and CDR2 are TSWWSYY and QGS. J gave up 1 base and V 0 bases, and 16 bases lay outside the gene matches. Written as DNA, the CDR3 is TGTGCTCTTGGGGAACTCTTTCCCTTACTGGGGGATAAAGTGGGCACCGATAAACTCATCTTT. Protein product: CALGELFPLLGDKVGTDKLIF.

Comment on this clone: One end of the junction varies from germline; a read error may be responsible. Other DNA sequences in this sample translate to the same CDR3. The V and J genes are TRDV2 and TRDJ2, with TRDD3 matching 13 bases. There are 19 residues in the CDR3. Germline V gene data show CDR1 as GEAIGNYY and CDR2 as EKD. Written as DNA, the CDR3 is TGTGCCTGTGACACCGAACTGGGGGATACGGTGCCTTTGACAGCACAGCTCTTCTTT. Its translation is CACDTELGDTVPLTAQLFF.

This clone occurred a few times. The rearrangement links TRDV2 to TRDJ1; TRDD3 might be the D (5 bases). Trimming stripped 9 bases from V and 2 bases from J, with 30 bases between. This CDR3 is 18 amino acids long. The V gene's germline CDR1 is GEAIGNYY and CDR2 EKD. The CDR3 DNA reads TGTGCCGTACGGGGAAAGTCGAGCTGGATCGTGGGTACCGATAAACTCATCTTT. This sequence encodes CAVRGKSSWIVGTDKLIF.

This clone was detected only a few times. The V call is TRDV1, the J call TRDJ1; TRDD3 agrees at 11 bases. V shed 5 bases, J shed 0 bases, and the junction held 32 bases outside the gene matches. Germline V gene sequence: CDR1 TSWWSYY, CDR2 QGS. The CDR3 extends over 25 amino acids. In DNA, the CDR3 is TGTGCTCTTGGGTTTTCTCCCTCCTCCGCTGGGGGATACATTCGTACAGTGGTGTACACCGATAAACTCATCTTT. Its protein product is CALGFSPSSAGGYIRTVVYTDKLIF.

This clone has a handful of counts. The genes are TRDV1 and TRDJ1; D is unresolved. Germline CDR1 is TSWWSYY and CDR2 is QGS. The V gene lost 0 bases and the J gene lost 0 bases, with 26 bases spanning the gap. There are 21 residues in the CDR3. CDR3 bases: TGTGCTCTTGGGGAACTACCCCCCTTTTTTGTTCCGGTCACCCACACCGATAAACTCATCTTT. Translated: CALGELPPFFVPVTHTDKLIF.

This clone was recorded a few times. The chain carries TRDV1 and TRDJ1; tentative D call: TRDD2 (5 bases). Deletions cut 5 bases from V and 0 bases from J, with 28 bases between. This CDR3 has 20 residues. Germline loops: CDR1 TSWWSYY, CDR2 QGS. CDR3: CALGKRDVPAICVYTDKLIF. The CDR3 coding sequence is TGTGCTCTTGGGAAAAGGGACGTTCCTGCCATATGCGTGTACACCGATAAACTCATCTTT.

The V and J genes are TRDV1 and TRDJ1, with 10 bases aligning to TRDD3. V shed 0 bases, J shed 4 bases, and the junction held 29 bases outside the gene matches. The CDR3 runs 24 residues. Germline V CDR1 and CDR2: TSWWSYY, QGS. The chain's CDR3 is CALGELPDKELYWGIIQGDDKLIF. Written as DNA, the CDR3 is TGTGCTCTTGGGGAACTTCCTGATAAGGAGCTTTACTGGGGGATTATTCAAGGTGACGATAAACTCATCTTT.

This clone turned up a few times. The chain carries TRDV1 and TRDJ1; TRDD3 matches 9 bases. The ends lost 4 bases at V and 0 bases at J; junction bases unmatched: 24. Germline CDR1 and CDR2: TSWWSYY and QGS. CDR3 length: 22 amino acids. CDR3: CALGGLRGGSWGMASYTDKLIF. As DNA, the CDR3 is TGTGCTCTTGGGGGACTACGCGGGGGGAGCTGGGGGATGGCCTCGTACACCGATAAACTCATCTTT.

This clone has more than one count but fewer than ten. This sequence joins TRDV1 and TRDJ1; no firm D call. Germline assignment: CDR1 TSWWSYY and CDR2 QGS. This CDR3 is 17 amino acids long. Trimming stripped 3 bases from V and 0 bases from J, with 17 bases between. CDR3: CALGDIEYPSYTDKLIF. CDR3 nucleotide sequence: TGTGCTCTTGGGGATATAGAGTACCCCTCGTACACCGATAAACTCATCTTT.

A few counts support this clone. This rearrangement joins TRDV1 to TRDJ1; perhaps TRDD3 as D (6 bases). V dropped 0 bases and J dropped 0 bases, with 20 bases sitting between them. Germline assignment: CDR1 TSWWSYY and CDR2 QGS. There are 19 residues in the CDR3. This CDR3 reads CALGELGNVGGPYTDKLIF. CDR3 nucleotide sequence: TGTGCTCTTGGGGAACTCGGGAACGTCGGGGGACCGTACACCGATAAACTCATCTTT.

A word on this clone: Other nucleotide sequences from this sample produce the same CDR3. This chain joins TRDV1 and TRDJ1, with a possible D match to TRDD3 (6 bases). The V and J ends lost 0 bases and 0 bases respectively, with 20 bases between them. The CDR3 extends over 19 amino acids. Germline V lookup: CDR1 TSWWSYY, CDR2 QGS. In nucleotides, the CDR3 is TGTGCTCTTGGGGAACTCAGGCCCTACTGGGTACCGTACACCGATAAACTCATCTTT. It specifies CALGELRPYWVPYTDKLIF.

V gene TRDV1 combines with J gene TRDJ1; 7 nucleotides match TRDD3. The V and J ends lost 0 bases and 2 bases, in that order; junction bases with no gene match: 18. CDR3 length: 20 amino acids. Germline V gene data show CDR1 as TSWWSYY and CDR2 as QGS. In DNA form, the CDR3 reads TGTGCTCTTGGGGAACTGAGGAATGTACTGGGGTCCAGTCTTACCGATAAACTCATCTTT. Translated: CALGELRNVLGSSLTDKLIF.

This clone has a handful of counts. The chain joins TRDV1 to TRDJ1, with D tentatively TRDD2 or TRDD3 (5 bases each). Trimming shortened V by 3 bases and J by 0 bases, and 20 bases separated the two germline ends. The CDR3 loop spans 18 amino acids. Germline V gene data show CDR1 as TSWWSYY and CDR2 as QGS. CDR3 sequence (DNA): TGTGCTCTTGGGGACCTACGGGGACTGCACCCGTACACCGATAAACTCATCTTT. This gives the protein CALGDLRGLHPYTDKLIF.

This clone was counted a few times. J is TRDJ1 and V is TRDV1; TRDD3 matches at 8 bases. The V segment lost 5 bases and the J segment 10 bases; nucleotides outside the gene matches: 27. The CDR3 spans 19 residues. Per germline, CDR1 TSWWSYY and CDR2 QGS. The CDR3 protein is CALGLPYDRRRGYWGVLIF. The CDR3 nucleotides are TGTGCTCTTGGGCTTCCGTATGACCGCCGGCGAGGTTACTGGGGGGTACTCATCTTT.

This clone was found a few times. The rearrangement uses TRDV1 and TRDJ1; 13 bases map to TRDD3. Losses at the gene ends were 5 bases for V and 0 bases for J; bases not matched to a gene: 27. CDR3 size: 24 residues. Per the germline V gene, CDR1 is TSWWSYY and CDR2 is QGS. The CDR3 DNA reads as TGTGCTCTTGGGTTTCCTACGTCAGTACTGGGGGATACGCGGGACCCCCCGTACACCGATAAACTCATCTTT. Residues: CALGFPTSVLGDTRDPPYTDKLIF.

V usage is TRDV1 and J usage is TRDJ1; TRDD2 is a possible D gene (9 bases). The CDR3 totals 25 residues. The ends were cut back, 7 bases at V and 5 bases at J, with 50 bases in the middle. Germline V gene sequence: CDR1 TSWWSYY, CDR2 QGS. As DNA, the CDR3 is TGTGCTCTTGAGCTAAATCCCCTCCACGTCCCCCCGGCCTTCCTACTTCGGGGGGATATGGATAAACTCATCTTT. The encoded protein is CALELNPLHVPPAFLLRGDMDKLIF.

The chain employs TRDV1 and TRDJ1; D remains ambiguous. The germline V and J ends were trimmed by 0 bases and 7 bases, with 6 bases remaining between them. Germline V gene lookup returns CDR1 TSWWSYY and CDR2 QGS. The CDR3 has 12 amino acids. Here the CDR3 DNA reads TGTGCTCTTGGGGAACTTGGGACTAAACTCATCTTT. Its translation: CALGELGTKLIF.

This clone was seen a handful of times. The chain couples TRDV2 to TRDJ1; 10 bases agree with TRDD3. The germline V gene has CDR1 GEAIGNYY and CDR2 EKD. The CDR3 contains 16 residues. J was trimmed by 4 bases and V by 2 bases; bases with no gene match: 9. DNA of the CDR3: TGTGCCTGTGACATCAGCTGGGGGATATGGGGCGATAAACTCATCTTT. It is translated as CACDISWGIWGDKLIF.

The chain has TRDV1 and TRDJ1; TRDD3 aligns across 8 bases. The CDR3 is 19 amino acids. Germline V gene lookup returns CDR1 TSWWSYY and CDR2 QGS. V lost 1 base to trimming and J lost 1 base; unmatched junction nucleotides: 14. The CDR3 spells CALGEPSVGDVLGTDKLIF. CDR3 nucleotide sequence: TGTGCTCTTGGGGAACCCTCGGTGGGGGATGTTTTAGGCACCGATAAACTCATCTTT.

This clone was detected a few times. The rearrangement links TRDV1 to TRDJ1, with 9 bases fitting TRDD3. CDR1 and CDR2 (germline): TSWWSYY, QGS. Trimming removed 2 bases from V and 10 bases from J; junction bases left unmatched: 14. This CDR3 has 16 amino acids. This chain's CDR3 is CALGEGAPSGIRGLIF. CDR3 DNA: TGTGCTCTTGGGGAAGGGGCACCTTCGGGGATACGCGGACTCATCTTT.

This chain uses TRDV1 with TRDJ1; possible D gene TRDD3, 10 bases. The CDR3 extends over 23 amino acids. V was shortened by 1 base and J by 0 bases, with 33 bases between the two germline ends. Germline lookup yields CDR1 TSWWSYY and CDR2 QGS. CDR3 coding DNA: TGTGCTCTTGGGGAACCGCTAGCTCCTTCCTACCCGGGGGATACGCCGTACACCGATAAACTCATCTTT. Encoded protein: CALGEPLAPSYPGDTPYTDKLIF.

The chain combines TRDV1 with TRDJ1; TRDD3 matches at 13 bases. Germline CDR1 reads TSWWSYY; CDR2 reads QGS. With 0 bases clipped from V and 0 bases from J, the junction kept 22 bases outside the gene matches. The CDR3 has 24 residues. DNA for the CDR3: TGTGCTCTTGGGGAACTGGATCTTCCGTTCGGTACTGGGGGATACGGCCCAAACACCGATAAACTCATCTTT. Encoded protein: CALGELDLPFGTGGYGPNTDKLIF.

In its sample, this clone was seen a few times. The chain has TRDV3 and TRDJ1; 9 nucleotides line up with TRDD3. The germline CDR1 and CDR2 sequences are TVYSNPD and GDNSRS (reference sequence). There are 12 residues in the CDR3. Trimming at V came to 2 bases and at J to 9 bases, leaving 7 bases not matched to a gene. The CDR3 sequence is CAFPGIRVELIF. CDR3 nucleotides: TGTGCCTTTCCGGGGATACGGGTTGAACTCATCTTT.